This TCR beta chain is from a study of blood T cell repertoires in COVID-19. J lost 4 bases, V lost 6 bases, and 8 bases had no gene match. Germline lookup yields CDR1 SGHAT and CDR2 FQNNGV. The CDR3 totals 16 residues. As originally analysed: Amplified reference gene primers provided the basis for estimating nucleated cell counts. Sequencing was performed with immunoSEQ multiplex PCR; in TCRdb, only in-frame clones are kept and a portion is missing. V, J and clone size were drawn from that table, and D and trimming were deduced from the DNA. This table has over 120,000 clones, around 89% appearing once.

This sequence originates from a man between 60 and 70 years old with active or convalescent COVID-19. The sequenced sample consisted of peripheral blood. This chain uses TRBV11-2 with TRBJ2-5; the match to TRBD2 covers 13 bases. DNA for the CDR3: TGTGCCAGCAGTGCCGGACTAGCGGGAGTCCCAGAGACCCAGTACTTC. Encoded protein: CASSAGLAGVPETQYF. Full variable domain (missing parts from reference TRBV11-2 and TRBJ2-5): EAGVAQSPRYKIIEKRQSVAFWCNPISGHATLYWYQQILGQGPKLLIQFQNNGVVDDSQLPKDRFSAERLKGVDSTLKIQPAKLEDSAVYLCASSAGLAGVPETQYFGPGTRLLVL.